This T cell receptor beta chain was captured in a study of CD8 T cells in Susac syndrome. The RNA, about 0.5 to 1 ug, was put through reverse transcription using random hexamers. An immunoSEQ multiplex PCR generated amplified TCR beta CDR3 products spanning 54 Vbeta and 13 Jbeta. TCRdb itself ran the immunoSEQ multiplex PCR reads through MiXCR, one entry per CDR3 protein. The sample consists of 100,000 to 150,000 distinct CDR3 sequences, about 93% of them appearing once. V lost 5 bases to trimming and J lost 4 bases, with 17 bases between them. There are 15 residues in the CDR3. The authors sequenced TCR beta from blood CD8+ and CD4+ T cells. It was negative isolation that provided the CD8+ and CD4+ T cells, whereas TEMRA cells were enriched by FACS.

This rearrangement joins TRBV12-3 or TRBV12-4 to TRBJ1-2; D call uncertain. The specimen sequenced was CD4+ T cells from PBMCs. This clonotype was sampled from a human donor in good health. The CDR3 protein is CASSVEGPRGYGYTF. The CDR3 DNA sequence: TGTGCCAGCAGTGTCGAGGGTCCGCGTGGCTATGGCTACACCTTC.